These 7 T cell receptor beta chains were all obtained from the same sample, sequenced in a study of blood T cell repertoires in COVID-19. Measured with immunoSEQ multiplex PCR; TCRdb has only the in-frame clones, and not every one. Of some 170,000 clones listed, around 81% are singletons. Sequenced sample: PBMCs or T cells enriched from blood (not recorded which). The receptor set was obtained from a man between 35 and 55 years old who had recovered from COVID-19.

This sequence joins TRBV6-5 and TRBJ1-1; D is uncertain. Germline V gene sequence: CDR1 MNHEY, CDR2 SVGAGI. The CDR3 contains 14 residues. With 5 bases removed from V and 8 bases from J, the gap between germline ends came to 18 bases. CDR3 nucleotide sequence: TGTGCCAGCAGTCCTAGGTCGGGGAGTAGGGAAGCTTTCTTT. The encoded protein is CASSPRSGSREAFF.

The chain has TRBV6-2 or TRBV6-3 and TRBJ2-1; 8 positions agree with TRBD2. V shed 2 bases, J shed 8 bases, and the junction held 17 bases outside the gene matches. The CDR3 loop spans 18 amino acids. Germline CDR1 MNHEY, CDR2 SVGEGT. CDR3 sequence (DNA): TGTGCCAGCAGTTACCCTAACTTTCGGGGGGGCCCCAGAGATGAGCAGTTCTTC. Amino acids: CASSYPNFRGGPRDEQFF.

This chain joins TRBV19 and TRBJ1-2; D possibly corresponds to TRBD1 (5 bases). CDR3 size: 19 residues. Germline V lookup: CDR1 LNHDA, CDR2 SQIVND (reference sequence). Deletions cut 2 bases from V and 2 bases from J, with 24 bases between. The CDR3 DNA reads TGTGCCAGTAGTATAAGGTCGTGTTCTCGGGGGAATGGCAACTATGGCTACACCTTC. It codes for CASSIRSCSRGNGNYGYTF.

This clone was found once. The chain couples TRBV25-1 to TRBJ1-4; possible D gene TRBD1, 5 bases. Germline values: CDR1 MGHDK, CDR2 SYGVNS. Trimming left V 6 bases short and J 8 bases short, with 25 bases between. The CDR3 contains 17 residues. As DNA, the CDR3 is TGTGCCAGCAGCCTTCCCATTAGGGGAACAGGCCGGGAAAAACTGTTTTTT. It codes for CASSLPIRGTGREKLFF.

V and J are TRBV5-4 and TRBJ2-1, with TRBD2 matching over 7 bases. The CDR3 sequence is 12 residues long. CDR1 and CDR2 (germline): SGHNT, YYREEE (reference sequence). The trim removed 2 bases at V and 14 bases at J, leaving 7 bases unmatched. This CDR3 is CASSFERGEKFF. DNA of the CDR3: TGTGCCAGCAGCTTTGAGCGGGGAGAGAAGTTCTTC.

The V call is TRBV12-5, the J call TRBJ2-1; D gene uncertain. The CDR3 is 15 amino acids. Trimming took 2 bases from V and 6 from J, leaving 14 bases between them. Germline V gives CDR1 LGHNT, CDR2 FRNRAP. CDR3 amino acids: CASGLIVAGTNEQFF. The CDR3 region has the DNA TGTGCTAGTGGTTTGATAGTAGCCGGTACCAATGAGCAGTTCTTC.

The J gene is TRBJ2-2, the V gene TRBV2, with 7 positions matching TRBD2. V was clipped by 6 bases and J by 3 bases; unmatched bases: 4. The CDR3 is made up of 14 amino acids. The V gene's germline CDR1 is SNHLY and CDR2 FYNNEI. CDR3 sequence: CASRGEGYTGELFF. The DNA for the CDR3 is TGTGCCAGCAGGGGGGAGGGATACACCGGGGAGCTGTTTTTT.